The clone carrying this T cell receptor (beta chain) came up many times. The antigen remains undetermined. TCRdb fed the 5' RACE reads into MiXCR, producing one record per CDR3 protein. The sample holds more than 650,000 distinct CDR3 sequences, roughly 6% seen once. This sample was taken from a study of identical twins. Study-wide results and caveats: Models underestimated out-of-frame TCR alpha sharing in monozygotic twins. Abundant cord blood beta clonotypes carried fewer insertions; memory repertoires showed none.

V was cut by 5 bases and J by 4 bases, with 15 bases left in between. This CDR3 is built from 15 residues. Germline CDR1 SGHRS, CDR2 YFSETQ. This clonotype originated in a man aged 18 to 35 in good health. The rearrangement joins TRBV5-1 to TRBJ1-4, with TRBD1 as a possible D gene (5 bases). Material for sequencing was naive T cells sorted from blood. CDR3 residues: CASRQGGGFNEKLFF. For the CDR3, the DNA is TGCGCCAGCAGGCAGGGTGGCGGATTTAATGAAAAACTGTTTTTT. The full variable domain, rest sourced from reference TRBV5-1 and TRBJ1-4, is KAGVTQTPRYLIKTRGQQVTLSCSPISGHRSVSWYQQTPGQGLQFLFEYFSETQRNKGNFPGRFSGRQFSNSRSEMNVSTLELGDSALYLCASRQGGGFNEKLFFGSGTQLSVL.